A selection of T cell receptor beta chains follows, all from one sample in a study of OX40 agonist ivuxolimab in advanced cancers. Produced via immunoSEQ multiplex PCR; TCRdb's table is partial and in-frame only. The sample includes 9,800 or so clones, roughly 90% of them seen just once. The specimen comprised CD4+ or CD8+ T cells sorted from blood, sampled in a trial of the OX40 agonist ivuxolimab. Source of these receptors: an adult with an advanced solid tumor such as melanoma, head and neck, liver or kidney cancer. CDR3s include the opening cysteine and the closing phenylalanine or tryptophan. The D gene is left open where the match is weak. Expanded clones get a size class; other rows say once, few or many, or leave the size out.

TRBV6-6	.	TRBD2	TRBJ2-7	CASSETGGLYEQYF	TGTGCCAGCAGTGAGACGGGAGGGCTCTACGAGCAGTACTTC
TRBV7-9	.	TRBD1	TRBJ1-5	CASSRQGSNQPQHF	TGTGCCAGCAGTCGACAGGGAAGCAATCAGCCCCAGCATTTT
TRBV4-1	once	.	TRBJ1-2	CASSQSLNYGYTF	TGCGCCAGCAGCCAATCTCTAAACTATGGCTACACCTTC
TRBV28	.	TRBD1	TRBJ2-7	CASSLLTGAGGTQAYEQYF	TGTGCCAGCAGTTTATTGACGGGGGCAGGGGGCACTCAAGCCTACGAGCAGTACTTC
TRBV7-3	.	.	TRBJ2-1	CASSLISRANEQFF	TGTGCCAGCAGCTTAATATCGAGGGCCAATGAGCAGTTCTTC
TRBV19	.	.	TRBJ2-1	CASSTRGPEQFF	TGTGCCAGTAGTACGAGGGGTCCGGAGCAGTTCTTC
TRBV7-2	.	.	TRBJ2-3	CASSLDVGASRTDTQYF	TGTGCCAGCAGCTTAGACGTCGGGGCTAGTCGCACAGATACGCAGTATTTT
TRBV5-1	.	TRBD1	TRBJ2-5	CASSVNYPGGRETQYF	TGCGCCAGCAGCGTAAATTATCCAGGGGGCAGGGAGACCCAGTACTTC
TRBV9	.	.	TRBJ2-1	CASSEGIRNEQFF	TGTGCCAGCAGCGAAGGGATCCGCAATGAGCAGTTCTTC
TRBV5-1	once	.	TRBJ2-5	CASSIPGPEETQYF	TGCGCCAGCAGCATTCCGGGTCCCGAAGAGACCCAGTACTTC
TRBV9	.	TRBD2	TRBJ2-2	CASSVVAGGDTGELFF	TGTGCCAGCAGCGTAGTAGCGGGAGGAGATACCGGGGAGCTGTTTTTT
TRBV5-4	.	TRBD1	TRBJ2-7	CASSVRDRKYEQYF	TGTGCCAGCAGCGTCCGGGACAGGAAATACGAGCAGTACTTC
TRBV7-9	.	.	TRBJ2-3	CASSSSSGSTDTQYF	TGTGCCAGCAGTTCCTCCAGCGGGAGCACAGATACGCAGTATTTT
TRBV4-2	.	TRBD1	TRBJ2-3	CASSQPPQGVGTDTQYF	TGTGCCAGCAGCCAACCCCCACAGGGGGTAGGCACAGATACGCAGTATTTT
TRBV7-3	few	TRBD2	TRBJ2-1	CASSLGLAGKEQFF	TGTGCCAGCAGCCTGGGACTAGCGGGAAAAGAGCAGTTCTTC
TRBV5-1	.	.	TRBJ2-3	CASQLGTDTQYF	TGCGCCAGCCAACTTGGAACAGATACGCAGTATTTT
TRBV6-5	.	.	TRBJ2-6	CASKDSSGANVLTF	TGTGCCAGCAAAGACAGCTCTGGGGCCAACGTCCTGACTTTC
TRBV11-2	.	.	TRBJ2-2	CASSLEGWNTGELFF	TGTGCCAGCAGCTTAGAAGGGTGGAACACCGGGGAGCTGTTTTTT
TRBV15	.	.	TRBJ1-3	CATSRETGVSGNTIYF	TGTGCCACCAGCAGAGAAACCGGGGTCTCTGGAAACACCATATATTTT
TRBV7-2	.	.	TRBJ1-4	CASSSNRGGEKLFF	TGTGCCAGCAGCTCTAATCGGGGGGGTGAAAAACTGTTTTTT
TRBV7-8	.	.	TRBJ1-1	CASSLISGATNTEAFF	TGTGCCAGCAGCTTAATTTCAGGGGCTACGAACACTGAAGCTTTCTTT
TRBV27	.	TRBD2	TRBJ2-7	CASAEGREDYEQYF	TGTGCCAGCGCGGAGGGGCGGGAGGACTACGAGCAGTACTTC
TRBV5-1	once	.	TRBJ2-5	CASSRGTPYQEETQYF	TGCGCCAGCAGCAGGGGGACACCTTACCAGGAAGAGACCCAGTACTTC
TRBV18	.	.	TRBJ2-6	CASSPESGANVLTF	TGTGCCAGCTCACCTGAGTCCGGGGCCAACGTCCTGACTTTC
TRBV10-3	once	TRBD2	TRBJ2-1	CAISGPTSGRTNEQFF	TGTGCCATCAGTGGCCCGACTAGCGGGAGGACGAATGAGCAGTTCTTC
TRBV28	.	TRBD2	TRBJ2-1	CASSFRGRAIDEQFF	TGTGCCAGCAGTTTTCGCGGGAGGGCCATCGATGAGCAGTTCTTC
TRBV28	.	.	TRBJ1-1	CDPRTEAFF	TGTGACCCCCGGACTGAAGCTTTCTTT
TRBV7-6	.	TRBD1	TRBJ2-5	CASSLGTGVRETQYF	TGTGCCAGCAGCTTGGGGACAGGGGTACGAGAGACCCAGTACTTC
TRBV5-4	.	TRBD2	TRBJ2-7	CASSLASGISYEQYF	TGTGCCAGCAGCTTGGCTAGCGGGATCTCCTACGAGCAGTACTTC
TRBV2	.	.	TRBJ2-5	CAGHTGIQETQYF	TGTGCCGGACATACCGGGATCCAAGAGACCCAGTACTTC
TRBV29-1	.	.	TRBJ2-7	CSFREDSYEQYF	TGCAGCTTTCGAGAGGACTCCTACGAGCAGTACTTC
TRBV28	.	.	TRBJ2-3	CATPGAGTDTQYF	TGTGCCACCCCGGGGGCCGGGACAGATACGCAGTATTTT
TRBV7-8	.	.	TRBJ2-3	CASSEGSVDTQYF	TGTGCCAGCAGCGAAGGGTCCGTAGACACGCAGTATTTT
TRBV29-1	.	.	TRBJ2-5	CSVVRGGETQYF	TGCAGCGTTGTACGGGGCGGGGAGACCCAGTACTTC
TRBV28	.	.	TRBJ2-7	CATKPGGAYEQYF	TGTGCCACAAAACCGGGTGGGGCTTACGAGCAGTACTTC
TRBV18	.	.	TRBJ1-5	CASSPEGDGPQHF	TGTGCCAGCTCACCAGAGGGGGACGGACCCCAGCATTTT
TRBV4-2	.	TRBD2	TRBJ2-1	CASSLTSPGSYNEQFF	TGTGCCAGCAGCCTGACTAGCCCCGGCTCCTACAATGAGCAGTTCTTC
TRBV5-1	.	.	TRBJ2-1	CASSLGGTYYNEQFF	TGCGCCAGCAGCTTAGGCGGGACATACTACAATGAGCAGTTCTTC
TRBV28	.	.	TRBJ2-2	CASIRNRGNTGELFF	TGTGCCAGCATCAGAAATCGGGGAAACACCGGGGAGCTGTTTTTT
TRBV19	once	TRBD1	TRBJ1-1	CASRHRGGTEAFF	TGTGCCAGTCGACACAGGGGAGGGACTGAAGCTTTCTTT
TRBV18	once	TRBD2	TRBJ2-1	CASSPPSGDGDEQFF	TGTGCCAGCTCACCACCGAGCGGGGACGGGGATGAGCAGTTCTTC
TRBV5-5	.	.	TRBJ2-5	CASSLHLTGFQETQYF	TGTGCCAGCAGCCTACACTTGACCGGATTCCAAGAGACCCAGTACTTC
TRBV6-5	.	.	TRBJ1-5	CASSYGVGNNQPQHF	TGTGCCAGCAGTTACGGGGTCGGGAACAATCAGCCCCAGCATTTT
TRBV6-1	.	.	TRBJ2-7	CASSIGGYEQYF	TGTGCCAGCAGTATTGGGGGTTACGAGCAGTACTTC
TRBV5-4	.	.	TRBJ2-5	CASSLSWGAGETQYF	TGTGCCAGCAGCTTGTCTTGGGGGGCAGGAGAGACCCAGTACTTC
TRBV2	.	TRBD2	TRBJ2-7	CATSAGGSIYEQYF	TGTGCCACTAGTGCGGGGGGGTCTATCTACGAGCAGTACTTC
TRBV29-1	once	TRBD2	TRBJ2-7	CSVARTSGLYEQYF	TGCAGCGTCGCCCGGACTAGCGGGCTCTACGAGCAGTACTTC
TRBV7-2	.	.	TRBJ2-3	CASSFGGTDTQYF	TGTGCCAGCAGCTTCGGAGGCACAGATACGCAGTATTTT
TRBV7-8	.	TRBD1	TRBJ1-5	CASSLGRGRSNQPQHF	TGTGCCAGCAGCTTAGGCAGGGGGAGAAGCAATCAGCCCCAGCATTTT
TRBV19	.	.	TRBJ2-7	CASSTEGRFAGPSSYEQYF	TGTGCCAGTAGTACAGAGGGGCGCTTTGCGGGACCTAGCTCCTACGAGCAGTACTTC